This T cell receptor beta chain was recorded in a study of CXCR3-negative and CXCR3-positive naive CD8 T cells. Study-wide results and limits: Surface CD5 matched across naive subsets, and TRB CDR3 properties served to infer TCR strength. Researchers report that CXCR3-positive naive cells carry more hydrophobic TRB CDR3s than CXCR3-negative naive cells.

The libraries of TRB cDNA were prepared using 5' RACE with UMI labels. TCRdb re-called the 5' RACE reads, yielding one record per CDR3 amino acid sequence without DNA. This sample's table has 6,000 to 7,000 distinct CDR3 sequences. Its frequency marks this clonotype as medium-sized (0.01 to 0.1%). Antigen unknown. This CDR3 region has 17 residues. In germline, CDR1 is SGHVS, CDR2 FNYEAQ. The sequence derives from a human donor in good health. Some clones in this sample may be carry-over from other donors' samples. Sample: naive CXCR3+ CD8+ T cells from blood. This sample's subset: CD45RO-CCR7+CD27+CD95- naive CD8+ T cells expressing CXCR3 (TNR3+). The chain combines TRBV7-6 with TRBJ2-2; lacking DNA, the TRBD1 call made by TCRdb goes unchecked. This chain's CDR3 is CASSQGVADPGTGELFF.